The sequence of this T cell receptor (beta chain) was determined in a study of blood T cell repertoires in COVID-19. The wider study: Donors in the United States, Italy and Spain gave samples during acute or convalescent COVID-19.

Participant-reported clinical history was the basis for cohort assignment. The table came from immunoSEQ multiplex PCR; TCRdb's copy has only in-frame clones and leaves some out. The data show approximately 150,000 clones, with around 80% seen just once and roughly 4.9% held by the top ten. The germline V gene has CDR1 MNHNS and CDR2 SASEGT. The CDR3 is made up of 14 amino acids. The ends were cut back, 2 bases at V and 1 base at J, with 8 bases in the middle. Sample: PBMCs or T cells enriched from blood (not recorded which). This sequence originates from an older man who had been exposed to COVID-19. The genes are TRBV6-1 and TRBJ2-5; a possible D gene is TRBD1 (5 bases). In DNA form, the CDR3 reads TGTGCCAGCAGTGAATCCCAGGGCCAAGAGACCCAGTACTTC. It specifies CASSESQGQETQYF.